These 3 T cell receptor beta chains were all obtained from the same sample, sequenced in a study of cytomegalovirus exposure and HLA in healthy donors. 60 Vbeta and 13 Jbeta primers were used in PCR. Libraries were prepared by immunoSEQ multiplex PCR; TCRdb keeps only in-frame clonotypes and omits some of them. The sample carries about 140,000 clones, approximately 80% recorded once. The sequencing input was PBMCs. Source of these receptors: a man aged 45-65 years in good health and CMV-seronegative.

This clone was seen more than once but under ten times. The rearrangement links TRBV4-2 to TRBJ1-1; 9 bases are a match to TRBD1. Germline V gives CDR1 LGHNA, CDR2 YNFKEQ. This CDR3 has 15 residues. V was pared by 3 bases and J by 1 base, with 3 bases of the junction left unmatched. In nucleotides, the CDR3 is TGTGCCAGCAGCCAGGGGGACAGGGCGAACACTGAAGCTTTCTTT. Its translation is CASSQGDRANTEAFF.

The chain carries TRBV7-2 and TRBJ2-7, with 7 bases fitting TRBD2. The V segment lost 5 bases and the J segment 0 bases; nucleotides outside the gene matches: 7. The CDR3 has 15 amino acids. The germline V gene has CDR1 SGHTA and CDR2 FQGNSA. CDR3 nucleotides: TGTGCCAGCAGCCCTCCGGGCGGGGGCTCCTACGAGCAGTACTTC. Amino acids: CASSPPGGGSYEQYF.

The chain uses TRBV7-9 and TRBJ2-1; 11 positions agree with TRBD2. Germline CDR1 and CDR2: SEHNR and FQNEAQ (reference sequence). The CDR3 consists of 15 residues. J gave up 7 bases and V 5 bases, and 7 bases lay outside the gene matches. Written as DNA, the CDR3 is TGTGCCAGCAGCACACTAGCGGGAGTTAGGAATGAGCAGTTCTTC. Its translation: CASSTLAGVRNEQFF.